Presented here are 18 T cell receptor beta chains from one specimen sequenced in a study of blood T cell repertoires in COVID-19. Produced via immunoSEQ multiplex PCR; TCRdb's table is partial and in-frame only. The sample shows some 200,000 clones, around 90% of them seen only once. What was sequenced was PBMCs or T cells enriched from blood (not recorded which). The receptors here all came from a woman aged 18-29 years who had recovered from COVID-19.

The gene calls are TRBV30 and TRBJ1-5; D gene unclear. This CDR3 spans 13 amino acids. The ends were cut back, 2 bases at V and 3 bases at J, with 8 bases in the middle. Looked up from germline, CDR1 is GTSNPN and CDR2 is SVGIG (reference sequence). Here the CDR3 DNA reads TGTGCCTGGAGTCAGAGGGACAATCAGCCCCAGCATTTT. Translating it yields CAWSQRDNQPQHF.

The chain recombines TRBV9 with TRBJ1-2, with D tentatively TRBD1 (5 bases). Trimming removed 0 bases at V and 5 bases at J, with 14 bases between. Germline loops: CDR1 SGDLS, CDR2 YYNGEE. This CDR3 is built from 15 residues. CDR3 amino acids: CASSVGAGPFYGYTF. The DNA of the CDR3 is TGTGCCAGCAGCGTAGGGGCAGGGCCGTTTTATGGCTACACCTTC.

CDR3 nucleotide sequence: TGTGCCAGCAGCCCACGGGGGGCGAACACTGAAGCTTTCTTT. Amino acids: CASSPRGANTEAFF. J is TRBJ1-1 and V is TRBV6-5; D may be TRBD1 (6 bases). The ends were cut back, 6 bases at V and 1 base at J, with 12 bases in the middle. The CDR3 is 14 residues long. Germline V lookup: CDR1 MNHEY, CDR2 SVGAGI.

This chain connects TRBV7-9 to TRBJ2-2; 10 bases are shared with TRBD2. This CDR3 region has 16 residues. Germline V lookup: CDR1 SEHNR, CDR2 FQNEAQ (reference sequence). V dropped 5 bases and J dropped 6; count of bases not matched to a gene: 9. The CDR3 reads CASSDRLAGFSGELFF. CDR3 bases: TGTGCCAGCAGCGACAGACTAGCGGGCTTTTCCGGGGAGCTGTTTTTT. Combining the CDR3 with reference TRBV7-9 and TRBJ2-2 gives the whole variable domain DTGVSQNPRHKITKRGQNVTFRCDPISEHNRLYWYRQTLGQGPEFLTYFQNEAQLEKSRLLSDRFSAERPKGSFSTLEIQRTEQGDSAMYLCASSDRLAGFSGELFFGEGSRLTVL.

The rearrangement joins TRBV19 to TRBJ2-3; D is perhaps TRBD2 (6 bases). V dropped 1 base and J dropped 1 base, with 9 bases sitting between them. The V gene's germline CDR1 is LNHDA and CDR2 SQIVND (reference sequence). The CDR3 contains 15 residues. CDR3 DNA sequence: TGTGCCAGTAGTATAGGAGGGACTCGCACAGATACGCAGTATTTT. Its translation is CASSIGGTRTDTQYF. Full variable domain (outside the CDR3, taken from reference TRBV19 and TRBJ2-3): DGGITQSPKYLFRKEGQNVTLSCEQNLNHDAMYWYRQDPGQGLRLIYYSQIVNDFQKGDIAEGYSVSREKKESFPLTVTSAQKNPTAFYLCASSIGGTRTDTQYFGPGTRLTVL.

This chain uses TRBV28 with TRBJ1-4; maybe TRBD1 (6 bases). This CDR3 spans 14 amino acids. Germline V CDR1 and CDR2: MDHEN, SYDVKM. Trimming took off 7 bases at V and 7 bases at J, with 16 bases between the two ends. CDR3: CASTGTFRFEKLFF. In DNA, the CDR3 is TGTGCCAGCACGGGGACATTCAGATTTGAAAAACTGTTTTTT. The full variable domain, its missing parts supplied by reference TRBV28 and TRBJ1-4, is DVKVTQSSRYLVKRTGEKVFLECVQDMDHENMFWYRQDPGLGLRLIYFSYDVKMKEKGDIPEGYSVSREKKERFSLILESASTNQTSMYLCASTGTFRFEKLFFGSGTQLSVL.

This clone was seen a single time. The chain combines TRBV7-7 with TRBJ2-5; TRBD2 might be the D (6 bases). The germline V gene encodes CDR1 SSHAT and CDR2 FNYEAQ (reference sequence). The CDR3 loop spans 15 amino acids. Trimming removed 5 bases from V and 1 base from J, with 14 bases in between. The CDR3 DNA sequence: TGTGCCAGCAGCCACGGGGCGGGATTCCAAGAGACCCAGTACTTC. Protein product: CASSHGAGFQETQYF.

V usage is TRBV5-1 and J usage is TRBJ1-1; D ambiguous. This CDR3 is built from 14 residues. Trimming removed 2 bases from V and 10 bases from J, with 18 bases in between. The germline gives CDR1 SGHRS, CDR2 YFSETQ. As DNA, the CDR3 is TGCGCCAGCAGCTTTAACGACGGGAGCTTGGGAGCTTTCTTT. Translated, it gives CASSFNDGSLGAFF.

The chain carries TRBV5-4 and TRBJ2-1, with D possibly TRBD1 on 7 matching bases. The germline gives CDR1 SGHNT, CDR2 YYREEE (reference sequence). The CDR3 loop spans 15 amino acids. V dropped 2 bases and J dropped 8 bases, with 17 bases sitting between them. CDR3: CASSFLGRGDHEQFF. CDR3 nucleotide sequence: TGTGCCAGCAGCTTCTTAGGCAGGGGGGACCATGAGCAGTTCTTC. Based on the CDR3 plus reference TRBV5-4 and TRBJ2-1, the full variable domain is ETGVTQSPTHLIKTRGQQVTLRCSSQSGHNTVSWYQQALGQGPQFIFQYYREEENGRGNFPPRFSGLQFPNYSSELNVNALELDDSALYLCASSFLGRGDHEQFFGPGTRLTVL.

This chain joins TRBV28 and TRBJ2-5; D possibly corresponds to TRBD2 (5 bases). Looked up from germline, CDR1 is MDHEN and CDR2 is SYDVKM. Trimming cost V 4 bases and J 3 bases, with 15 bases left between them. This CDR3 has 15 residues. The CDR3 bases are TGTGCCAGCAGTTCCCGCCCCGGGGTTGAAGAGACCCAGTACTTC. It translates to CASSSRPGVEETQYF.

The CDR3 spells CASTWTGAGTEAFF. DNA for the CDR3: TGTGCCAGCACTTGGACAGGGGCAGGCACTGAAGCTTTCTTT. V usage is TRBV2 and J usage is TRBJ1-1; 9 bases line up with TRBD1. The CDR3 runs to 14 residues. CDR1 SNHLY and CDR2 FYNNEI come from the germline V gene. V lost 7 bases, J lost 4 bases, and 7 bases stayed unmatched.

The chain combines TRBV28 with TRBJ2-7; 8 nucleotides line up with TRBD1. Germline lookup yields CDR1 MDHEN and CDR2 SYDVKM. CDR3 length equals 15 residues. V dropped 3 bases and J dropped 2; count of bases not matched to a gene: 6. CDR3 coding DNA: TGTGCCAGCAGTTTGGTCAGGGGGCAGACCTACGAGCAGTACTTC. Protein: CASSLVRGQTYEQYF.

V and J are TRBV5-8 and TRBJ1-1; D is perhaps TRBD1 (6 bases). Germline V gene lookup returns CDR1 SGHTS and CDR2 YDEGEE. V shed 4 bases and J shed 4 bases, with 14 bases lying between them. CDR3 length: 14 residues. CDR3 amino acids: CASSQGGASTEAFF. The CDR3 nucleotides read TGTGCCAGCAGCCAAGGGGGGGCGAGCACTGAAGCTTTCTTT.

This chain joins TRBV28 and TRBJ1-1; D unresolved. The CDR3 is 15 residues long. Germline V CDR1 and CDR2: MDHEN, SYDVKM. The V gene lost 2 bases and the J gene lost 1 base, with 11 bases spanning the gap. The CDR3 DNA sequence: TGTGCCAGCAGTTTACCCGCAACTGGGAACACTGAAGCTTTCTTT. Translating it yields CASSLPATGNTEAFF.

The V call is TRBV3-1 (or the pseudogene TRBV3-2), the J call TRBJ1-1; the D is unclear. In germline, CDR1 is LGHDT, CDR2 YNNKEL (reference sequence). The V end lost 1 base, the J end lost 1 base, and 13 bases lay between the germline ends. This CDR3 comprises 16 residues. CDR3 DNA: TGTGCCAGCAGCCAAGGCCGCTTAGCCTCGAACACTGAAGCTTTCTTT. Amino acid sequence: CASSQGRLASNTEAFF.

The chain employs TRBV28 and TRBJ2-5; 9 nucleotides line up with TRBD1. J lost 4 bases, V lost 5 bases, and 5 bases had no gene match. The germline V gene encodes CDR1 MDHEN and CDR2 SYDVKM. The CDR3 is made up of 14 amino acids. The CDR3 sequence is CASSLQGAGETQYF. The CDR3 DNA reads as TGTGCCAGCAGTCTACAGGGGGCTGGAGAGACCCAGTACTTC.

The chain is built from TRBV5-6 and TRBJ2-7; TRBD2 matches at 7 bases. With V trimmed by 1 base and J by 7 bases, 14 bases remained unmatched. This CDR3 contains 16 residues. From germline, CDR1 is SGHDT and CDR2 YYEEEE. The CDR3 DNA follows: TGTGCCAGCAGCTTGTGGGCTAGTGGGAGGGCGGAGGAGCAGTACTTC. Translation gives CASSLWASGRAEEQYF.

This chain uses TRBV9 with TRBJ1-4, with D uncertain. V gave up 0 bases and J gave up 7 bases, with 10 bases separating them. The CDR3 totals 14 residues. The germline gives CDR1 SGDLS, CDR2 YYNGEE. CDR3 sequence reads: CASSVASGFEKLFF. The CDR3 DNA sequence: TGTGCCAGCAGCGTAGCGTCGGGATTTGAAAAACTGTTTTTT.